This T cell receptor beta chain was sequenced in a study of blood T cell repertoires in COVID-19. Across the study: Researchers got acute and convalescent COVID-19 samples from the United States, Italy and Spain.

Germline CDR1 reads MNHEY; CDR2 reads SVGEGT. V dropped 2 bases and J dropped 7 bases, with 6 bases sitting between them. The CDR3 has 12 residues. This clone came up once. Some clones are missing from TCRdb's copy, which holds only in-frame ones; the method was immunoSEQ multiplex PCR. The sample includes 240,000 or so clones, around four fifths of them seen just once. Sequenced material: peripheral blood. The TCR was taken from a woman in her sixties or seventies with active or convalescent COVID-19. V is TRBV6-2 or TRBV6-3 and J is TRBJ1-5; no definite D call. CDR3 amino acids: CASSYGGQPQHF. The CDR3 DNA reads TGTGCCAGCAGTTACGGCGGACAGCCCCAGCATTTT.